This TCR beta chain was recorded in a study of beta chain features in type 1 diabetes. Staining for CD45RO/CCR7/CD25/CD127/CD95/CD27 allowed sorting of CD4+ naive, central memory, regulatory and stem cell-like memory cells. Between the trimmed V and J ends, which lost 7 bases and 5 bases, there was a span of 12 bases. Germline CDR1 is MNHEY and CDR2 is SVGAGI. This CDR3 comprises 13 residues. Isolated RNA was reverse transcribed in full, so expressed TCRB transcripts were sequenced. Clones were read by immunoSEQ multiplex PCR, and TCRdb kept only the in-frame ones, dropping some. The profile shows more than 300,000 clones, 10% to 15% of them singletons. General observations from the study: Within patients, naive, central memory and Treg TCRB repertoires seemed more similar than within healthy donors.

This clone appeared a single time. Its target is not known. The sequencing sample was made of naive CD4+ T cells from blood. The TCR comes from a man younger than 30 in good health. The chain has TRBV6-5 and TRBJ1-5; tentative D call: TRBD1 (5 bases). This CDR3 reads CASTQGRDQPQHF. The CDR3, as DNA: TGTGCCAGCACCCAGGGAAGGGATCAGCCCCAGCATTTT.